These 13 T cell receptor beta chains originate from one sample sequenced in a study of control samples from healthy donors and cancer patients. The table came from immunoSEQ multiplex PCR; TCRdb's copy has only in-frame clones and leaves some out. The profile covers roughly 130,000 clones, with 80% to 95% appearing a single time and almost 2.5% taken by the ten largest. Sequences were obtained from blood. These receptors came from a man aged 18 to 30 in good health.

The chain is built from TRBV29-1 and TRBJ1-2, with D uncertain. V lost 0 bases, J lost 3 bases, and 14 bases lay in between. Germline assignment: CDR1 SQVTM and CDR2 ANQGSEA. CDR3 length equals 15 residues. CDR3 bases: TGCAGCGTTGAAGATATCGAGGGAATGGACTATGGCTACACCTTC. Translating gives CSVEDIEGMDYGYTF. The entire variable domain, with the rest obtained from reference TRBV29-1 and TRBJ1-2, is as follows: SAVISQKPSRDICQRGTSLTIQCQVDSQVTMMFWYRQQPGQSLTLIATANQGSEATYESGFVIDKFPISRPNLTFSTLTVSNMSPEDSSIYLCSVEDIEGMDYGYTFGSGTRLTVV.

This clone was seen just once. This chain uses TRBV6-5 with TRBJ2-3, with D perhaps TRBD2 (5 bases). Germline CDR1 MNHEY, CDR2 SVGAGI. V was cut by 6 bases and J by 0 bases, with 7 bases left in between. CDR3 length: 13 residues. The CDR3 region has the DNA TGTGCCAGCAGAATAGCGAGCACAGATACGCAGTATTTT. Translating it yields CASRIASTDTQYF.

The chain has TRBV19 and TRBJ1-6, with no clear D. Trimming pared 7 bases from V and 9 bases from J, leaving 13 bases between. This CDR3 region has 13 residues. From germline, CDR1 is LNHDA and CDR2 SQIVND (reference sequence). CDR3 coding DNA: TGTGCCAGTAATCCGGGCATTTCTTCACCCCTCCACTTT. Protein sequence: CASNPGISSPLHF.

The rearrangement joins TRBV6-6 to TRBJ2-7, with D perhaps assigned TRBD1 or TRBD2 (6 bases each). The CDR3 totals 12 residues. The V end lost 5 bases, the J end lost 6 bases, and 11 bases lay between the germline ends. Looked up from germline, CDR1 is MNHNY and CDR2 is SVGAGI (reference sequence). CDR3 protein: CASSPGGGEQYV. The CDR3 nucleotides are TGTGCCAGCAGTCCTGGAGGGGGCGAGCAGTACGTC.

The chain has TRBV7-7 and TRBJ2-5; D unresolved. V was clipped by 1 base and J by 3 bases, with 9 bases between them. The CDR3 totals 14 residues. The germline gives CDR1 SSHAT, CDR2 FNYEAQ (reference sequence). The CDR3 spells CASSLVGRKETQYF. DNA for the CDR3: TGTGCCAGCAGCTTAGTCGGCAGAAAAGAGACCCAGTACTTC.

The rearrangement links TRBV10-1 to TRBJ2-3; no clear D gene. Trimming took 5 bases from V and 6 from J, leaving 18 bases between them. The CDR3 is 15 amino acids. Germline V gene data show CDR1 as WNHNN and CDR2 as SYGVQD (reference sequence). The CDR3 sequence: CASSPNQDPLDTQYF. DNA for the CDR3: TGCGCCAGCAGTCCGAACCAGGACCCACTCGATACGCAGTATTTT.

The rearrangement uses TRBV7-2 and TRBJ2-5, with D uncertain. V gave up 1 base and J gave up 5 bases, with 11 bases separating them. Germline CDR1 SGHTA, CDR2 FQGNSA. The CDR3 totals 14 residues. In nucleotides, the CDR3 is TGTGCCAGCAGCTTAGTTGGGGAAGGGGAGACCCAGTACTTC. This gives the protein CASSLVGEGETQYF. Full variable domain (missing parts from reference TRBV7-2 and TRBJ2-5): GAGVSQSPSNKVTEKGKDVELRCDPISGHTALYWYRQSLGQGLEFLIYFQGNSAPDKSGLPSDRFSAERTGGSVSTLTIQRTQQEDSAVYLCASSLVGEGETQYFGPGTRLLVL.

The chain couples TRBV5-6 to TRBJ2-2; possibly TRBD1 or TRBD2 for D (5 bases each). The CDR3 is 18 amino acids. The germline CDR1 and CDR2 sequences are SGHDT and YYEEEE. V lost 3 bases, J lost 3 bases, and 21 bases lay in between. The CDR3 DNA is TGTGCCAGCAGCTCAACCACTACCGGGACCCCGGACACCGGGGAGCTGTTTTTT. Translation: CASSSTTTGTPDTGELFF.

This CDR3 reads CASSYSAGTYEQYF. CDR3 in DNA: TGTGCCAGCAGTTACTCGGCCGGTACCTACGAGCAGTACTTC. V is TRBV6-5 and J is TRBJ2-7, with no clear D. This CDR3 has 14 residues. The V and J ends lost 0 bases and 2 bases respectively, with 8 bases between them. Germline-derived CDR1 and CDR2 are MNHEY and SVGAGI.

The chain couples TRBV6-2 or TRBV6-3 to TRBJ2-4, with 9 nucleotides matching TRBD2. V lost 0 bases to trimming and J lost 0 bases; unmatched junction nucleotides: 3. The CDR3 has 17 amino acids. Looked up from germline, CDR1 is MNHEY and CDR2 is SVGEGT. CDR3 nucleotides: TGTGCCAGCAGTTACTCGCTAGCGGGGCTAGCCAAAAACATTCAGTACTTC. Its translation is CASSYSLAGLAKNIQYF.

The chain is built from TRBV9 and TRBJ2-3; 9 positions agree with TRBD2. V was pared by 0 bases and J by 1 base, with 3 bases of the junction left unmatched. This CDR3 comprises 16 residues. Germline-derived CDR1 and CDR2 are SGDLS and YYNGEE. CDR3 DNA sequence: TGTGCCAGCAGCGTAGAGGGCGGGGGGGGCACAGATACGCAGTATTTT. Its translation is CASSVEGGGGTDTQYF.

J is TRBJ2-1 and V is TRBV28; 10 bases map to TRBD2. The CDR3 is 16 amino acids. With 5 bases clipped from V and 4 bases from J, the junction kept 8 bases outside the gene matches. The germline CDR1 and CDR2 sequences are MDHEN and SYDVKM. CDR3 in DNA: TGTGCCAGCAGTCCAGCGGGGGGGCCATCATACAATGAGCAGTTCTTC. This translates into CASSPAGGPSYNEQFF.

The V gene is TRBV11-3, the J gene TRBJ2-2; 7 nucleotides match TRBD2. Germline-derived CDR1 and CDR2 are SGHNT and YENEEA. J gave up 1 base and V 5 bases, and 13 bases lay outside the gene matches. The CDR3 loop spans 18 amino acids. CDR3 region: CASSPTGLGLRNTGELFF. CDR3 DNA sequence: TGTGCCAGCAGCCCTACGGGACTGGGACTACGGAACACCGGGGAGCTGTTTTTT.